The sequence of this T cell receptor (beta chain) was determined in a study of T cells in Graves' hyperthyroidism and ophthalmopathy. The CDR3 regions of TCR beta were amplified from RNA transcripts. First-round RT-PCR with HTBI primers amplified the TCR CDR3 region. Using its own MiXCR run on the multiplex PCR reads, TCRdb lists one record per CDR3 protein. The sample lists about 210,000 distinct CDR3 sequences; approximately 17% were seen once. This CDR3 spans 13 amino acids. CDR1 and CDR2 from the germline V gene are ENHRY and SYGVKD. With 11 bases clipped from V and 5 bases from J, the junction kept 11 bases outside the gene matches.

Sample: blood. The chain carries TRBV10-3 and TRBJ2-5; 7 bases are a match to TRBD2. The receptor comes from a man aged 50-60 years with Graves' hyperthyroidism. For the CDR3, the DNA is TGTGCCGTAAGGCGGGGGTTGGGGGAGACCCAGTACTTC. Amino acids: CAVRRGLGETQYF.